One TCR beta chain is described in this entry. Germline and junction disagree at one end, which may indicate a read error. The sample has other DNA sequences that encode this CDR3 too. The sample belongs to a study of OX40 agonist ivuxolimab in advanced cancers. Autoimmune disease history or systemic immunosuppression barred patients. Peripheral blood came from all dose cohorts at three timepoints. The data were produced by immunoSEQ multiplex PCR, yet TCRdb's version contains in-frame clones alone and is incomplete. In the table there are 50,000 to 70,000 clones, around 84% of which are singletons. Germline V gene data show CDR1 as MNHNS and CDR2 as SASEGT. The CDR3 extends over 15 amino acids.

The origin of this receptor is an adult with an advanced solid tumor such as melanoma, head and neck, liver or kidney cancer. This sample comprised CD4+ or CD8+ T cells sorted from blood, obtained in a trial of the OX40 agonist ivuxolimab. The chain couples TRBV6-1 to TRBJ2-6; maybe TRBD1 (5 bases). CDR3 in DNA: TGTGCCAGCAGTTCTATTCCCTCTGGGGCCAACGTTCTGACTTTC. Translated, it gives CASSSIPSGANVLTF.